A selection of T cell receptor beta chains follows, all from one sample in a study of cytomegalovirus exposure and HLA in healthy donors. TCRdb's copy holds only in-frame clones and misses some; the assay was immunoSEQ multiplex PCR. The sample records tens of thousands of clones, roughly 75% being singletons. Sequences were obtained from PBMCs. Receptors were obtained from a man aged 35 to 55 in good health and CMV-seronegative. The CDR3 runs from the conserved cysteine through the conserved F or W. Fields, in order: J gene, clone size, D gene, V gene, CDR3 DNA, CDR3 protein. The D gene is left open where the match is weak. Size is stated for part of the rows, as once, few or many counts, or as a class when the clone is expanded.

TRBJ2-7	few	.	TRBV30	TGTGCCTGGAGTCCACAGGCGCTCGAGCAGTACTTC	CAWSPQALEQYF
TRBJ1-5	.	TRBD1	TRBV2	TGTGCCAGCAGTTACAGGGGGACCTATCAGCCCCAGCATTTT	CASSYRGTYQPQHF
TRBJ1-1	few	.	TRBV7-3	TGTGCCAGCAGCGAGACAGGGAACACTGAAGCTTTCTTT	CASSETGNTEAFF
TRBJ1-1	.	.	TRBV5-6	TGTGCCAGCAGCCGTCTCGGGGGTGAAGCTTTCTTT	CASSRLGGEAFF
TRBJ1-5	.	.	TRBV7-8	TGTGCCAGCAGCTCAGCCGGGTTCCAAGGGGGTCAGCCCCAGCATTTT	CASSSAGFQGGQPQHF
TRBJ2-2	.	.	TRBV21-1	TGTGCCAGCAGCAAGGGCGGGATAGACACCGGGGAGCTGTTTTTT	CASSKGGIDTGELFF
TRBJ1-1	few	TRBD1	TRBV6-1	TGTGCCAGCAACACGGGACAGGGGTACGCTGAAGCTTTCTTT	CASNTGQGYAEAFF
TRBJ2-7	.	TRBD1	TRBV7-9	TGTGCCAGCAGCTTAGCGACAGGGTTGGTCTACGAGCAGTACTTC	CASSLATGLVYEQYF
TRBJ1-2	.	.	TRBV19	TGTGCCAGTAGTGCCCCGACAGCACGAAACTATGGCTACACCTTC	CASSAPTARNYGYTF
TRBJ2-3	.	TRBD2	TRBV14	TGTGCCAGCAGCCAAATAGCGGGAGGAGGCACAGATACGCAGTATTTT	CASSQIAGGGTDTQYF
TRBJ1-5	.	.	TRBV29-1	TGCAGCGTTGAAGAGGGGAGCGGGGGCAATCAGCCCCAGCATTTT	CSVEEGSGGNQPQHF
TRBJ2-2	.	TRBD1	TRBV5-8	TGTGCCAGCAGATTAAGGACAGGGGGCACCGGGGAGCTGTTTTTT	CASRLRTGGTGELFF
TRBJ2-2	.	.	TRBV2	TGTGCCAGCGTCGGAGGAGCTGGGGAGCTGTTTTTT	CASVGGAGELFF
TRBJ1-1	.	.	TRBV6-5	TGTGCCAGCAGTCGAGTCCGGGACACTGAAGCTTTCTTT	CASSRVRDTEAFF
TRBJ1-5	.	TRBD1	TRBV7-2	TGTGCCAGCAGCCAGAGAGATGCCGGGACAGGGGTCTCTGGGCCCCAGCATTTT	CASSQRDAGTGVSGPQHF
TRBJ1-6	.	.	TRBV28	TGTGCCAGCAGTTTAGACAGGACCTACTATAATTCACCCCTCCACTTT	CASSLDRTYYNSPLHF
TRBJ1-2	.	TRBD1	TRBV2	TGTGCCATCCTCCCCGGGACAGGAATCTATGGCTACACCTTC	CAILPGTGIYGYTF
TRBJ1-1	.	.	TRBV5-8	TGTGCCAGCACCCTCTACACTGAAGCTTTCTTT	CASTLYTEAFF
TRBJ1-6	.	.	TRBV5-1	TGCGCCAGCAGCTTGGACAGAGAGAATTCACCCCTCCACTTT	CASSLDRENSPLHF
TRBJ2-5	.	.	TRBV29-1	TGCAGCGTTCGGGGGCAAGAGACCCAGTACTTC	CSVRGQETQYF
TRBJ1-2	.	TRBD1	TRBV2	TGTGCCAGCAGTGTTACAGGGGGTGGTGGCTACACCTTC	CASSVTGGGGYTF
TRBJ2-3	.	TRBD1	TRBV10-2	TGCGCCAGCAGCCTACTAGACAGGGGAGCCACAGATACGCAGTATTTT	CASSLLDRGATDTQYF
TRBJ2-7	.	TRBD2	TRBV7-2	TGTGCCAGCAGCTTAATGGGACTAGCGGGAGGGCTTGACGAGCAGTACTTC	CASSLMGLAGGLDEQYF
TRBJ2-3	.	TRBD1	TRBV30	TGTGCCTGGAACACAGGGGATCGGAGCACAGATACGCAGTATTTT	CAWNTGDRSTDTQYF
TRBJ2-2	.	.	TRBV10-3	TGTGCCATCAGGGAGGGACAGAAAAACGGGGAGCTGTTTTTT	CAIREGQKNGELFF
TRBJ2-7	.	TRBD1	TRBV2	TGTGCCAGCAGTGAAGCCGGGACAGGGCGACACGAGCAGTACTTC	CASSEAGTGRHEQYF
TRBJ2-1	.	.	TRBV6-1	TGTGCCAGCTCACCAGGACTAATAAATGAGCAGTTCTTC	CASSPGLINEQFF
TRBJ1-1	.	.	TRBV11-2	TGTGCCAGCAGGTTTCCGGGTCGAAAGAACACTGAAGCTTTCTTT	CASRFPGRKNTEAFF
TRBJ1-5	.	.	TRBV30	TGTGCCTGGAACCTCGGGACATCCTATCAGCCCCAGCATTTT	CAWNLGTSYQPQHF
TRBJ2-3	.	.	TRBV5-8	TGTGCCAGCAGCTTGGGGTACAGGGATATCGCAGATACGCAGTATTTT	CASSLGYRDIADTQYF
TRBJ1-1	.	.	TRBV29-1	TGCAGCGTGTTGGGCGGCGGGACTGAAGCTTTCTTT	CSVLGGGTEAFF
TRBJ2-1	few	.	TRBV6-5	TGTGCCAGCAGTTACGAGGTATCCAATGAGCAGTTCTTC	CASSYEVSNEQFF
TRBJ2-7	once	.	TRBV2	TGTGCCAGCAATAACAGGGTGTCCTACGAGCAGTACTTC	CASNNRVSYEQYF
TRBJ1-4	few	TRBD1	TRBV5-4	TGTGCCAGCAGCACCCGACAGGGCACTAATGAAAAACTGTTTTTT	CASSTRQGTNEKLFF
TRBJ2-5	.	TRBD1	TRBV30	TGTGCCTGGAGTGCAGGGACAGCTCAGGAGACCCAGTACTTC	CAWSAGTAQETQYF
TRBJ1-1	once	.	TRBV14	TGTGCCAGCAGCCTAGGGGAGTTTTGGGACCCCCTGGAACGGGAGGACACTGAAGCTTTCTTT	CASSLGEFWDPLEREDTEAFF
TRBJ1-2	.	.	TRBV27	TGTGCCAGCAGTGGTGGTTTGGCCTATGGCTACACCTTC	CASSGGLAYGYTF
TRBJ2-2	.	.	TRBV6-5	TGTGCCAGCAGTACTAGGGAGCGCACCGGGGAGCTGTTTTTT	CASSTRERTGELFF
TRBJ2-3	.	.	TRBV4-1	TGCGCCAGCAACCACGGCACAGATACGCAGTATTTT	CASNHGTDTQYF
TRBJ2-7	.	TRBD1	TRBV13	TGTGCCAGCAGCTTAGCGGGGACAGGGTCCTACGAGCAGTACTTC	CASSLAGTGSYEQYF
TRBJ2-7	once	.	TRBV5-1	TGCGCCAGCAGCATGAACCAGGCGATTAACTACGAGCAGTACTTC	CASSMNQAINYEQYF
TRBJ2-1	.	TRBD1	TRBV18	TGTGCCAGCTCACCAGTACGACAGGGTGGGTTCTTC	CASSPVRQGGFF
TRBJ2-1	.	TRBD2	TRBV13	TGTGCCAGCAGCTTAGACCGCTCGGGACTAGCGGGCCCTGAGCAGTTCTTC	CASSLDRSGLAGPEQFF
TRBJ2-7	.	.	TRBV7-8	TGTGCCAGCAGCTTAGGGATCGGGAGCTCCTACGAGCAGTACTTC	CASSLGIGSSYEQYF